What follows are 24 T cell receptor beta chains derived from one specimen sequenced in a study of OX40 agonist ivuxolimab in advanced cancers. Using immunoSEQ multiplex PCR, the repertoire was profiled, and TCRdb retains in-frame clones only, with some absent. The data contain 70,000 or so clones, just over 90% of them singletons. The specimen was CD4+ or CD8+ T cells sorted from blood, collected in a trial of the OX40 agonist ivuxolimab. These TCRs come from an adult with an advanced solid tumor such as melanoma, head and neck, liver or kidney cancer.

The count of this clone is one. The gene calls are TRBV30 and TRBJ1-6; 8 nucleotides align to TRBD1. The V segment lost 4 bases and the J segment 7 bases; nucleotides outside the gene matches: 12. This CDR3 spans 16 amino acids. Germline assignment: CDR1 GTSNPN and CDR2 SVGIG (reference sequence). The CDR3 reads CAWNMAPGTGNSPLHF. In DNA form, the CDR3 reads TGTGCCTGGAACATGGCACCCGGGACAGGAAATTCACCCCTCCACTTT.

The chain has TRBV29-1 and TRBJ1-3; weak D call: TRBD1 (6 bases). CDR1 is SQVTM, CDR2 ANQGSEA, per germline. With 5 bases removed from V and 0 bases from J, the gap between germline ends came to 8 bases. The CDR3 is 13 amino acids. In DNA, the CDR3 is TGCAGCGTTACAGGGCCCTCTGGAAACACCATATATTTT. Its protein product is CSVTGPSGNTIYF.

This clone was counted once. The chain links TRBV7-6 to TRBJ1-1; TRBD1 matches at 7 bases. CDR3 size: 17 residues. The trim removed 1 base at V and 5 bases at J, leaving 13 bases unmatched. Per the germline V gene, CDR1 is SGHVS and CDR2 is FNYEAQ. CDR3 in amino acids: CASSLESPRGRGTEAFF. The CDR3 region has the DNA TGTGCCAGCAGCTTAGAGAGCCCTAGGGGGCGAGGAACTGAAGCTTTCTTT. Complete variable domain (other parts from reference TRBV7-6 and TRBJ1-1): GAGVSQSPRYKVTKRGQDVALRCDPISGHVSLYWYRQALGQGPEFLTYFNYEAQQDKSGLPNDRFSAERPEGSISTLTIQRTEQRDSAMYRCASSLESPRGRGTEAFFGQGTRLTVV.

This sequence joins TRBV9 and TRBJ2-1; 7 positions agree with TRBD2. V gave up 4 bases and J gave up 8 bases; unmatched junction bases: 15. Germline CDR1 reads SGDLS; CDR2 reads YYNGEE. The CDR3 is 16 amino acids. The CDR3 nucleotides read TGTGCCAGCAGCCCAACCGTTGTGGGGGGGACCTATGAGCAGTTCTTC. Encoded protein: CASSPTVVGGTYEQFF.

This chain uses TRBV4-1 with TRBJ2-4; D is uncertain. The CDR3 totals 17 residues. V was cut by 5 bases and J by 0 bases, with 17 bases left in between. Germline CDR1 MGHRA, CDR2 YSYEKL. CDR3 residues: CASSATHLPAAKNIQYF. CDR3 sequence (DNA): TGCGCCAGCAGCGCGACCCACCTACCGGCAGCCAAAAACATTCAGTACTTC.

The chain carries TRBV7-2 and TRBJ1-2; a weak D match, TRBD1 (5 bases). V dropped 7 bases and J dropped 0 bases, with 15 bases sitting between them. The CDR3 spans 15 residues. Germline CDR1 and CDR2: SGHTA and FQGNSA. The CDR3 DNA sequence: TGTGCCAGCACCCCTGGGGGGGTATCTAACTATGGCTACACCTTC. It is translated as CASTPGGVSNYGYTF.

V usage is TRBV28 and J usage is TRBJ1-4, with D possibly TRBD1 on 5 matching bases. V shed 3 bases and J shed 0 bases, with 11 bases lying between them. The CDR3 totals 16 residues. Germline lookup yields CDR1 MDHEN and CDR2 SYDVKM. The CDR3 here is CASSLVGHATNEKLFF. DNA for the CDR3: TGTGCCAGCAGTTTGGTGGGGCACGCAACTAATGAAAAACTGTTTTTT.

The CDR3 region has the DNA TGTGCCAGCAGTGCAGAAAGTTCCTGGAATCAGCCCCAGCATTTT. Its protein product is CASSAESSWNQPQHF. The rearrangement joins TRBV2 to TRBJ1-5, with D unclear. The CDR3 has 15 amino acids. CDR1 and CDR2 from the germline V gene are SNHLY and FYNNEI. Trimming took 4 bases from V and 4 from J, leaving 14 bases between them.

V usage is TRBV18 and J usage is TRBJ1-1; unclear D gene. CDR3 length: 15 amino acids. From germline, CDR1 is KGHSH and CDR2 LQKENI. Trimming removed 6 bases from V and 6 bases from J, with 20 bases in between. In nucleotides, the CDR3 is TGTGCCAGCTCCACCTCTTCGACACGGGTTCCTGAAGCTTTCTTT. This codes for CASSTSSTRVPEAFF.

Sample share makes this clone medium-sized. The chain has TRBV29-1 and TRBJ1-1, with 7 bases identical to TRBD1. The junction had 4 bases not matched to a gene; V was cut back by 7 bases and J by 2 bases. The CDR3 has 12 residues. Germline loops: CDR1 SQVTM, CDR2 ANQGSEA. The CDR3 DNA reads as TGCAGCGGGGGACAGCATAACACTGAAGCTTTCTTT. Translation gives CSGGQHNTEAFF. The complete variable domain, with remaining parts taken from reference TRBV29-1 and TRBJ1-1, reads SAVISQKPSRDICQRGTSLTIQCQVDSQVTMMFWYRQQPGQSLTLIATANQGSEATYESGFVIDKFPISRPNLTFSTLTVSNMSPEDSSIYLCSGGQHNTEAFFGQGTRLTVV.

The V and J genes are TRBV25-1 and TRBJ1-4; TRBD1 might be the D (5 bases). The CDR3 has 15 residues. V was trimmed by 3 bases and J by 3 bases, leaving 11 bases between them. Germline V CDR1 and CDR2: MGHDK, SYGVNS. The CDR3 DNA sequence: TGTGCCAGCAGTGAGGACCGAGGGGCTAATGAAAAACTGTTTTTT. It yields the protein CASSEDRGANEKLFF.

This chain links TRBV5-1 with TRBJ1-1; 8 nucleotides agree with TRBD1. The CDR3 runs to 15 residues. V trimming: 1 base; J trimming: 0 bases; junction bases outside the gene matches: 2. The germline CDR1 and CDR2 sequences are SGHRS and YFSETQ. The CDR3 is CASSLTGQVNTEAFF. CDR3 bases: TGCGCCAGCAGCTTGACGGGACAGGTGAACACTGAAGCTTTCTTT.

V gene TRBV19 combines with J gene TRBJ1-1; unclear D gene. The germline V gene has CDR1 LNHDA and CDR2 SQIVND (reference sequence). The CDR3 spans 11 residues. The germline V and J ends were trimmed by 3 bases and 8 bases, with 7 bases remaining between them. The CDR3 DNA sequence: TGTGCCAGTAGTATGATGGGCGAAGCTTTCTTT. Amino acids: CASSMMGEAFF.

This sequence joins TRBV7-9 and TRBJ1-1; weak D call: TRBD1 (5 bases). The CDR3 covers 16 residues. Germline V lookup: CDR1 SEHNR, CDR2 FQNEAQ (reference sequence). The germline V and J ends were trimmed by 2 bases and 0 bases, with 13 bases remaining between them. CDR3 loop: CASSLPGQGLNTEAFF. CDR3 DNA sequence: TGTGCCAGCAGCTTACCAGGGCAGGGTCTGAACACTGAAGCTTTCTTT.

This chain uses TRBV5-1 with TRBJ2-1, with D possibly matching TRBD2 (5 bases). Trimming shortened V by 0 bases and J by 4 bases, and 14 bases separated the two germline ends. The CDR3 length is 16 residues. CDR1 is SGHRS and CDR2 is YFSETQ in the germline V gene. CDR3 coding DNA: TGCGCCAGCAGCTTGGGAAAGCGGAACCTATACAATGAGCAGTTCTTC. Amino acids: CASSLGKRNLYNEQFF.

CDR3 protein: CASSILRDGANEKLFF. The CDR3 DNA reads TGTGCCAGTAGTATCCTCCGGGACGGGGCTAATGAAAAACTGTTTTTT. The V gene is TRBV19, the J gene TRBJ1-4, with D possibly matching TRBD1 (5 bases). Trimming left V 3 bases short and J 3 bases short, with 14 bases between. Germline CDR1 and CDR2: LNHDA and SQIVND (reference sequence). The CDR3 is 16 residues long.

This chain links TRBV7-9 with TRBJ2-1, with D unclear. This CDR3 has 14 amino acids. V shed 2 bases and J shed 4 bases, with 9 bases lying between them. Germline values: CDR1 SEHNR, CDR2 FQNEAQ (reference sequence). The CDR3 coding sequence is TGTGCCAGCAGCTTAATCGGTAGATACAATGAGCAGTTCTTC. It encodes CASSLIGRYNEQFF.

The rearrangement joins TRBV5-1 to TRBJ2-7; 7 bases map to TRBD1. With V trimmed by 1 base and J by 2 bases, 9 bases remained unmatched. Germline V gene sequence: CDR1 SGHRS, CDR2 YFSETQ. The CDR3 extends over 16 amino acids. The CDR3 sequence is CASSLTWGQIPYEQYF. As DNA, the CDR3 is TGCGCCAGCAGCTTGACCTGGGGACAGATACCCTACGAGCAGTACTTC.

The chain employs TRBV7-3 and TRBJ2-1, with D possibly being TRBD2 (6 bases). The germline V gene encodes CDR1 SGHTA and CDR2 FQGTGA. Trimming removed 3 bases at V and 10 bases at J, with 13 bases between. This CDR3 has 13 amino acids. For the CDR3, the DNA is TGTGCCAGCAGCTTGCGAGCGGGCAAAGAGCAGTTCTTC. The encoded protein is CASSLRAGKEQFF.

This sequence joins TRBV5-1 and TRBJ2-1, with 13 positions matching TRBD2. V was clipped by 4 bases and J by 11 bases; unmatched bases: 12. The CDR3 length is 16 residues. The V gene's germline CDR1 is SGHRS and CDR2 YFSETQ. The CDR3 bases are TGCGCCAGCAGCCAGACCGGAGGACTAGCGGGAGTGAAGCAGTTCTTC. Its translation is CASSQTGGLAGVKQFF.

The chain joins TRBV27 to TRBJ2-7, with 8 positions matching TRBD2. The CDR3 totals 15 residues. The germline V gene encodes CDR1 MNHEY and CDR2 SMNVEV (reference sequence). V was pared by 3 bases and J by 1 base, with 5 bases of the junction left unmatched. The CDR3, as DNA: TGTGCCAGCAGTTTTGTAGCGGGAAAGTCCTACGAGCAGTACTTC. Encoded protein: CASSFVAGKSYEQYF.

The gene calls are TRBV7-3 and TRBJ2-1; TRBD2 agrees at 8 bases. The length of the CDR3 is 17 residues. The V gene's germline CDR1 is SGHTA and CDR2 FQGTGA. Unmatched junction bases numbered 9, after V lost 3 bases and J lost 2 bases. CDR3 nucleotides: TGTGCCAGCAGCTTCCATTCTCTAGCGGGCACCTACAATGAGCAGTTCTTC. Translated: CASSFHSLAGTYNEQFF.

This clone showed up just a few times. CDR3 bases: TGTGCCAGCAGCAAAAACAGGGCGCGGAACACTGAAGCTTTCTTT. Translating gives CASSKNRARNTEAFF. The chain combines TRBV7-2 with TRBJ1-1; weak D call: TRBD1 (6 bases). Deletions cut 5 bases from V and 1 base from J, with 14 bases between. This CDR3 contains 15 residues. Germline V lookup: CDR1 SGHTA, CDR2 FQGNSA.

This chain links TRBV5-8 with TRBJ2-5; D is perhaps TRBD1 or TRBD2 (5 bases each). The CDR3 consists of 14 residues. Germline CDR1 and CDR2: SGHTS and YDEGEE. V lost 3 bases to trimming and J lost 1 base, with 10 bases between them. CDR3 sequence (DNA): TGTGCCAGCAGCTGGGGACCAGTCCAAGAGACCCAGTACTTC. Translation: CASSWGPVQETQYF.